This T cell receptor beta chain was profiled in a study of cytomegalovirus exposure and HLA in healthy donors. Overall study results and limits: For most TCR beta V segments, an earlier analysis put the productive rate at about 90% or about 30% of the time. An apparent linkage of common viral pathogens to several of the most significant clusters emerged in a later analysis.

The V segment lost 10 bases and the J segment 4 bases; nucleotides outside the gene matches: 12. There are 15 residues in the CDR3. Germline CDR1 and CDR2: MNHEY and SMNVEV (reference sequence). With regard to this clone: Its specificity is not known.

The study ran its PCR with 60 Vbeta and 13 Jbeta primers. Per the study methods: There were about 80 million unique TCR beta chains by a later count, and some 10 million of them were shared. Profiled with immunoSEQ multiplex PCR; TCRdb holds only in-frame clones, not every one. The V and J calls and the clone size are those of that table, but D and trimming were determined from the DNA. This sample's clone table lists 100,000 to 150,000 clones. Specimen: PBMCs. The chain recombines TRBV27 with TRBJ2-3; 9 bases fit TRBD1. The receptor comes from a woman aged 40-49 years in good health and CMV-seronegative. The CDR3 protein is CAILLTGGNPDTQYF. The DNA of the CDR3 is TGTGCCATCCTTTTGACAGGGGGAAATCCAGATACGCAGTATTTT.